This T cell receptor (beta chain) was profiled in a study of shared clonotypes between healthy human individuals. Study conclusions and caveats: Non-shared clonotypes had lower generation probabilities than clonotypes shared by all four sorted-subset donors.

In the naive CD8 group, cells lacked CD45RO and were positively selected for CCR7, so terminally differentiated effector memory CD45RA+ cells were left out. Healthy adults negative for HIV, lacking recent acute infections or vaccinations, served as donors. It was across several immunoSEQ plates that each subset's genomic DNA was evenly split. Original data processing: ImmunoSEQ only sent back junction sequences with no quality scores, so filtering was done differently. Data came from immunoSEQ multiplex PCR; TCRdb stores just in-frame clones and leaves some out. From that table come the V and J calls and clone size; the DNA was used to work out D and trimming. Of fewer than 700,000 clones listed, approximately 95% are singletons. Remarks on this clone: What it recognizes is unknown.

From germline, CDR1 is SGHAT and CDR2 FQNNGV. This CDR3 is 13 amino acids long. Deletions cut 1 base from V and 9 bases from J, with 10 bases between. The chain uses TRBV11-2 and TRBJ2-1; D possibly corresponds to TRBD2 (5 bases). The sample was naive CD8+ T cells sorted from blood. This clonotype originated in a woman aged 25 to 39 in good health. In DNA form, the CDR3 reads TGTGCCAGCAGCTTAGTCGGGGAAGGTGAGCAGTTCTTC. It is translated as CASSLVGEGEQFF.